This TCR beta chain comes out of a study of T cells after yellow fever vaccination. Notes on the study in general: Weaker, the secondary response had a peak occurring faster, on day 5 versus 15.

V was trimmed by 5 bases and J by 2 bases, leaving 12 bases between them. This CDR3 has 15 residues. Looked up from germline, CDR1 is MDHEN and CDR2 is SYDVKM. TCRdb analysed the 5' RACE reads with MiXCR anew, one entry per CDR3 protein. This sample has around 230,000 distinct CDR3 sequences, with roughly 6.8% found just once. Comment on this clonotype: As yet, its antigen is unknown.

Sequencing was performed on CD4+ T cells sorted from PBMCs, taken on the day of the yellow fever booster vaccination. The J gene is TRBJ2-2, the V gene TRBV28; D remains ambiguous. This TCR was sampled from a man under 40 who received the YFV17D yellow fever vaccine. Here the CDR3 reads CASSPISSNTGELFF. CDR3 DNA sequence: TGTGCCAGCAGTCCGATTTCAAGTAACACCGGGGAGCTGTTTTTT.